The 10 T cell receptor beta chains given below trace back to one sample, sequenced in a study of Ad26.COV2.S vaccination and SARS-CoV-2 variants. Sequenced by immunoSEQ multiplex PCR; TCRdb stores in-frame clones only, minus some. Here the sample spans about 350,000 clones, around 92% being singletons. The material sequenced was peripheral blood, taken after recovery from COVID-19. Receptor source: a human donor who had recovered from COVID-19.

The CDR3 DNA reads TGTGCCAGCAGCTTACAGGGGTCGAGAATGGCTGAAGCTTTCTTT. It yields the protein CASSLQGSRMAEAFF. The rearrangement links TRBV11-2 to TRBJ1-1; possible D gene TRBD1, 6 bases. Germline CDR1 is SGHAT and CDR2 is FQNNGV. Trimming took off 2 bases at V and 6 bases at J, with 16 bases between the two ends. The length of the CDR3 is 15 residues.

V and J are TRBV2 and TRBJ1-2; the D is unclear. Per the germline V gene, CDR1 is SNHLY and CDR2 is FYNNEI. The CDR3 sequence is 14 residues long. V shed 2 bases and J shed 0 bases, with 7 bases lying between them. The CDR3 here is CASSERLANYGYTF. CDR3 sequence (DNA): TGTGCCAGCAGTGAACGGCTAGCTAACTATGGCTACACCTTC.

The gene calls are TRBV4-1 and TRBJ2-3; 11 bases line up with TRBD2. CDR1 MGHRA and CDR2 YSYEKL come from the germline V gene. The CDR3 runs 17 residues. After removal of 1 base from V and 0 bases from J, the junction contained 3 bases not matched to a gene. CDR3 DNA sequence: TGCGCCAGCAGCCAAGGGGGACTAGCGGATAGCACAGATACGCAGTATTTT. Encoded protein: CASSQGGLADSTDTQYF.

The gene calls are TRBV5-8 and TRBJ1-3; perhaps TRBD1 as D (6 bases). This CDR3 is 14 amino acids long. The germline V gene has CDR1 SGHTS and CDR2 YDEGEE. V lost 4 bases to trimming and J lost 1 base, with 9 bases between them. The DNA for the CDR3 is TGTGCCAGCAGCCTGGGACATTCTGGAAACACCATATATTTT. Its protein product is CASSLGHSGNTIYF.

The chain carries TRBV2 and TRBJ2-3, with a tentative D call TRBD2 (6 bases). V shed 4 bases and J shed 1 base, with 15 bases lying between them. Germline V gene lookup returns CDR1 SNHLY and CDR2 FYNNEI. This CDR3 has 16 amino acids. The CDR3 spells CASSGVGGRGTDTQYF. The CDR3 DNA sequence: TGTGCCAGCAGTGGTGTGGGAGGACGGGGCACAGATACGCAGTATTTT.

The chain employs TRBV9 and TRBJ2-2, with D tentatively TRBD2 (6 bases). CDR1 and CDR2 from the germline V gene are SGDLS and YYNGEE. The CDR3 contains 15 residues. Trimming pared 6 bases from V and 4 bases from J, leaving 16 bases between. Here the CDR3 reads CASTSARGGTGELFF. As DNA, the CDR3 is TGTGCCAGCACTAGCGCCCGGGGCGGCACCGGGGAGCTGTTTTTT.

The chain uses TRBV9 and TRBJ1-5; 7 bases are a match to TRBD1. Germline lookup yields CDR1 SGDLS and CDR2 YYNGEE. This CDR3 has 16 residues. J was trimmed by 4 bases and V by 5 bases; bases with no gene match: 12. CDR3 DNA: TGTGCCAGCAGTCCGCATCGGACAGGAGTAAATCAGCCCCAGCATTTT. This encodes CASSPHRTGVNQPQHF.

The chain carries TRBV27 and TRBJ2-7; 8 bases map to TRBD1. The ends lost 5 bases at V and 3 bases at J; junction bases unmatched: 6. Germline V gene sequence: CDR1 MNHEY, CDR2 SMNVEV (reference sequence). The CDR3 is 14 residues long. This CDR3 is CASSPGQAGYEQYF. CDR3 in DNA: TGTGCCAGCAGTCCGGGACAGGCGGGCTACGAGCAGTACTTC.

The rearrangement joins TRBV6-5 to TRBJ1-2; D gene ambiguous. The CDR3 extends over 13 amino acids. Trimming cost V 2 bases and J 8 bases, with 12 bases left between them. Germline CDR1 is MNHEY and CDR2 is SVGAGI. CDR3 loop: CASSYGTRGGYTF. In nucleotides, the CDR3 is TGTGCCAGCAGTTACGGCACTCGGGGAGGCTACACCTTC.

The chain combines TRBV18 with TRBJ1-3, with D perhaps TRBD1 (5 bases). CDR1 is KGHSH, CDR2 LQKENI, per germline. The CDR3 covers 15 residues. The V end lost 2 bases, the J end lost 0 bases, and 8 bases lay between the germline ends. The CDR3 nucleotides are TGTGCCAGCTCACCAGGGGGAGGCTCTGGAAACACCATATATTTT. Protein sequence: CASSPGGGSGNTIYF.